This T cell receptor (beta chain) is drawn from a study of T cell repertoires in cytomegalovirus infection. Study in general: The public TCR beta signatures pointed to both CMV infection and matching HLA type.

Points on this clonotype: Antigen: not known.

From the reads, TCRdb called clonotypes with MiXCR, one entry per CDR3 protein. The table shows about 740,000 distinct CDR3 sequences, with roughly 36% occurring only once. Trimming removed 2 bases from V and 5 bases from J; junction bases left unmatched: 3. The germline gives CDR1 SQVTM, CDR2 ANQGSEA. This CDR3 has 13 residues. This specimen was cultured PBMCs, taken from culture after CMV antigen stimulation. The rearrangement joins TRBV29-1 to TRBJ2-1; 7 bases are shared with TRBD2. The source is a human donor in good health (CMV status not recorded). Some clones in this sample may be carry-over from other donors' samples. The CDR3 reads CSVEPGRDNEQFF. The CDR3 DNA reads as TGCAGCGTTGAACCGGGGAGGGACAATGAGCAGTTCTTC.